Following are 16 T cell receptor beta chains from one sample sequenced in a study of beta chain features in type 1 diabetes. Study-level results: Shortening that was moderate but significant affected the TCRB CDR3s of Type 1 diabetes patients in all four CD4+ subsets.

Their antigens remain unidentified. The study reverse transcribed the entire isolated RNA, so it sequenced expressed TCRB transcripts. Using immunoSEQ multiplex PCR, the repertoire was profiled, and TCRdb retains in-frame clones only, with some absent. The sample lists 500,000 to 800,000 clones, 9.5% to 15% occurring once. Sequencing was performed on naive CD4+ T cells from blood. These TCRs come from a man aged 25 to 40 with type 1 diabetes.

CDR3 protein: CASSRIGTGGSYNEQFF. The CDR3 region has the DNA TGTGCCAGTAGTAGAATCGGGACAGGGGGCTCCTACAATGAGCAGTTCTTC. The chain is built from TRBV19 and TRBJ2-1, with 11 bases fitting TRBD1. With V trimmed by 4 bases and J by 0 bases, 5 bases remained unmatched. Germline-derived CDR1 and CDR2 are LNHDA and SQIVND (reference sequence). The length of the CDR3 is 17 residues.

The chain uses TRBV9 and TRBJ2-5, with D possibly being TRBD1 or TRBD2 (5 bases each). Germline assignment: CDR1 SGDLS and CDR2 YYNGEE. The germline V and J ends were trimmed by 0 bases and 5 bases, with 8 bases remaining between them. This CDR3 is built from 13 residues. The CDR3 region has the DNA TGTGCCAGCAGCGTAGAAGGGGAGGAGACCCAGTACTTC. As protein: CASSVEGEETQYF.

V and J are TRBV20-1 and TRBJ2-1, with 7 bases lining up with TRBD1. The V segment lost 7 bases and the J segment 8 bases; nucleotides outside the gene matches: 5. Per germline, CDR1 DFQATT and CDR2 SNEGSKA (reference sequence). CDR3 length: 11 residues. The DNA for the CDR3 is TGCAGTGTTGGGACAGTCCATGAGCAGTTCTTC. Protein sequence: CSVGTVHEQFF.

This clone was detected a few times. The genes are TRBV19 and TRBJ1-3; D is ambiguous. With 7 bases removed from V and 0 bases from J, the gap between germline ends came to 10 bases. The CDR3 covers 14 residues. Germline loops: CDR1 LNHDA, CDR2 SQIVND (reference sequence). The CDR3 sequence is CASIAGSSGNTIYF. CDR3 sequence (DNA): TGTGCCAGTATTGCAGGAAGCTCTGGAAACACCATATATTTT.

This clone was observed a few times. V gene TRBV7-8 combines with J gene TRBJ2-3; maybe TRBD1 (7 bases). The CDR3 is 17 amino acids. V lost 3 bases to trimming and J lost 4 bases, with 20 bases between them. CDR1 is SGHVS, CDR2 FQNEAQ, per germline. The CDR3: CASSLNQQGTGADTQYF. The CDR3, as DNA: TGTGCCAGCAGCTTGAACCAACAGGGGACGGGGGCAGATACGCAGTATTTT.

This chain connects TRBV11-3 to TRBJ2-1, with 13 nucleotides matching TRBD2. This CDR3 is built from 18 residues. The germline V gene has CDR1 SGHNT and CDR2 YENEEA. The V and J ends lost 0 bases and 7 bases, in that order; junction bases with no gene match: 9. This CDR3 reads CASSLETGTSGEGNEQFF. The DNA of the CDR3 is TGTGCCAGCAGCTTAGAAACCGGGACTAGCGGGGAAGGTAATGAGCAGTTCTTC.

This clone appeared a few times. The chain is built from TRBV6-6 and TRBJ1-2; 8 nucleotides line up with TRBD1. Germline loops: CDR1 MNHNY, CDR2 SVGAGI (reference sequence). The CDR3 sequence is 14 residues long. V gave up 2 bases and J gave up 6 bases; unmatched junction bases: 5. CDR3 nucleotide sequence: TGTGCCAGCAGTTACGGGACAGGTGGTCATGGCTACACCTTC. Its protein product is CASSYGTGGHGYTF.

This clone was detected a few times. J is TRBJ2-7 and V is TRBV25-1, with D unclear. Per the germline V gene, CDR1 is MGHDK and CDR2 is SYGVNS. This CDR3 is 14 amino acids long. Trimming pared 2 bases from V and 6 bases from J, leaving 14 bases between. In nucleotides, the CDR3 is TGTGCCAGCAGTGAAAGGGTCTGGGTTTCCGAGCAGTACTTC. Amino acid sequence: CASSERVWVSEQYF.

The J gene is TRBJ1-4, the V gene TRBV27; no clear D gene. CDR3 length: 13 residues. Germline CDR1 reads MNHEY; CDR2 reads SMNVEV (reference sequence). The V end lost 6 bases, the J end lost 8 bases, and 13 bases lay between the germline ends. The CDR3 spells CASRDRRGEKLFF. The CDR3 region has the DNA TGTGCCAGCAGGGACCGTAGAGGGGAAAAACTGTTTTTT.

About this clone: The sample carries other DNA sequences with the same CDR3. The rearrangement joins TRBV7-2 to TRBJ2-5, with 10 bases identical to TRBD1. Losses at the gene ends were 6 bases for V and 3 bases for J; bases not matched to a gene: 4. Per germline, CDR1 SGHTA and CDR2 FQGNSA. CDR3 length: 14 residues. The CDR3 loop is CASSRGQGKETQYF. In nucleotides, the CDR3 is TGTGCCAGCAGTCGGGGACAGGGGAAAGAGACCCAGTACTTC. Looking up the rest from reference TRBV7-2 and TRBJ2-5 gives the full variable domain: GAGVSQSPSNKVTEKGKDVELRCDPISGHTALYWYRQSLGQGLEFLIYFQGNSAPDKSGLPSDRFSAERTGGSVSTLTIQRTQQEDSAVYLCASSRGQGKETQYFGPGTRLLVL.

This chain uses TRBV6-6 with TRBJ1-1; possible D gene TRBD1, 5 bases. The germline V gene encodes CDR1 MNHNY and CDR2 SVGAGI (reference sequence). This CDR3 contains 14 residues. The ends were cut back, 10 bases at V and 5 bases at J, with 20 bases in the middle. The CDR3 protein is CAIRNSGGRTEAFF. For the CDR3, the DNA is TGTGCCATCAGGAACTCTGGGGGTCGGACTGAAGCTTTCTTT.

This clone occurred a few times. This rearrangement joins TRBV11-2 to TRBJ1-2; D is undetermined. Germline V lookup: CDR1 SGHAT, CDR2 FQNNGV. V was pared by 5 bases and J by 4 bases, with 14 bases between. CDR3 size: 14 residues. CDR3 bases: TGTGCCAGCAGCCCAGTGGGCAGTCGCTATGGCTACACCTTC. Its translation is CASSPVGSRYGYTF.

The genes are TRBV4-2 and TRBJ2-1, with D perhaps assigned TRBD1 or TRBD2 (6 bases each). V gave up 1 base and J gave up 4 bases, with 14 bases separating them. Germline V gene sequence: CDR1 LGHNA, CDR2 YNFKEQ. The CDR3 has 16 amino acids. CDR3 DNA sequence: TGTGCCAGCAGCCAAGTTTATCGGGGGCCGTACAATGAGCAGTTCTTC. The encoded protein is CASSQVYRGPYNEQFF.

This clone was detected only a few times. The rearrangement links TRBV28 to TRBJ2-7, with D perhaps matching TRBD1 or TRBD2 (5 bases each). Germline CDR1 MDHEN, CDR2 SYDVKM. V dropped 7 bases and J dropped 0 bases, with 13 bases sitting between them. There are 14 residues in the CDR3. The CDR3 nucleotides are TGTGCCAGCATTCCTGGGACCGACTCCTACGAGCAGTACTTC. It translates to CASIPGTDSYEQYF.

This clone appeared a few times. The gene calls are TRBV28 and TRBJ2-6, with 9 bases lining up with TRBD1. The V segment lost 5 bases and the J segment 2 bases; nucleotides outside the gene matches: 7. This CDR3 is built from 17 residues. Germline CDR1 and CDR2: MDHEN and SYDVKM. CDR3 protein: CASSPPGQGAGANVLTF. CDR3 DNA sequence: TGTGCCAGCAGTCCCCCGGGACAGGGCGCTGGGGCCAACGTCCTGACTTTC. Looking up the rest from reference TRBV28 and TRBJ2-6 gives the full variable domain: DVKVTQSSRYLVKRTGEKVFLECVQDMDHENMFWYRQDPGLGLRLIYFSYDVKMKEKGDIPEGYSVSREKKERFSLILESASTNQTSMYLCASSPPGQGAGANVLTFGAGSRLTVL.

V is TRBV9 and J is TRBJ2-2, with a weak D call TRBD1 (6 bases). The CDR3 runs to 14 residues. Trimming cost V 6 bases and J 6 bases, with 15 bases left between them. Germline V gene lookup returns CDR1 SGDLS and CDR2 YYNGEE. The CDR3 DNA sequence: TGTGCCAGCACCCCGGGACAAGCCTCCGGGGAGCTGTTTTTT. It encodes CASTPGQASGELFF.